This entry concerns a single T cell receptor (beta chain). In this sample, this clonotype turned up many times. Its cognate antigen has yet to be identified. No clone much larger than this one lies a single base away; base qualities are absent. The data belong to a study of regulatory T cells in long-lasting Graves disease (dated by TCRdb to the early 2020s). At the level of the whole study: Persistent Graves' disease was defined as persistently positive TSH receptor autoantibodies together with antithyroid drug treatment for over 5 years. Peripheral blood TCR sequencing and RNA sequencing compared persistent Graves' disease patients with newly diagnosed Graves' disease patients. The study took place in China and was registered as a clinical trial. A total of 33 samples were covered by TCR sequencing, comprising approximately 13 persistent and about 20 newly diagnosed Graves' disease patients. Antithyroid drugs had been taken for 8.5 to 13 years on average by persistent Graves' disease patients in the clinical cohort.

Study-wide findings and limitations: Only the TCR beta chain was sequenced and analyzed. Preferential use of TRBV28, TRBJ1-2 and TRBJ2-5 was observed in persistent disease, whereas TRBV20-1 and TRBJ2-1 were favored in newly diagnosed disease. As a limitation, the authors acknowledged that the small sample size may reduce accuracy. Persistent patients shared more public clonotypes among themselves (roughly 2,700) than newly diagnosed patients did (about 970). The study examined only peripheral blood because the primary lesion, thyroid tissue, could not be accessed. Persistent Graves' disease patients showed lower TCR Shannon entropy and fewer highly expanded clones than newly diagnosed patients, suggesting clonal expansion.

V was cut back by 5 bases and J by 1 base, leaving a gap of 14 bases between them. The CDR3 numbers 15 residues from cysteine through phenylalanine. Only the CDR3 DNA is retained, 45 bases long and in frame from the first base. The CDR1 and CDR2 encoded by the germline V gene are SGHAT and FQNNGV. The library was made by multiplex PCR. The sample was run on an Illumina HiSeq 4000. TCR beta libraries were built with iRepertoire HTBI primers and Arm-PCR amplification of CDR3 regions. Before sequencing, the PCR products went through gel purification. The published analysis was carried out like this. Gene usage analysis of CDR3 amino acid clonotypes relied on the roughly 60 TRBV and 15 or so TRBJ segments identified across samples. COPE and FqMerger were used to merge the filtered high-quality paired reads into contigs. BLAST was used to align contigs to IMGT TRBV, TRBD and TRBJ reference genes, and CDR3 was defined according to IMGT. Any clonotype with a frequency above 0.1% was counted as a highly expanded clone. Shannon entropy served as the measure of repertoire diversity, while the Gini coefficient captured V-J evenness. A clonotype was considered public if more than one individual shared it. The public sequencing data were trimmed at Q25 with fastp and processed into clonotypes with MiXCR by TCRdb, which kept only in-frame beta chains. CDR3 protein sequences are deduplicated, and each keeps its most common genes and DNA. The V and J calls come from TCRdb's annotation, not from the publication. Counted in this sample were some 420,000 distinct CDR3 sequences; roughly 22% of them appeared once. Together, the top ten hold approximately 14% of the sample.

The time point label on this specimen signifies: persistent/refractory GD, antithyroid drugs over 5 years with positive TRAb. For both TCR sequencing and RNA sequencing, RNA was extracted from PBMCs using TRIzol. The diagnosis of Graves' disease followed American Thyroid Association guidelines. Patients were recruited from an endocrinology department in Xi'an, China. Each patient gave approximately 9 milliliters of peripheral blood, collected in an EDTA anticoagulant tube. Ficoll Paque Plus density gradient separation was used to isolate PBMCs, and no further T cell sorting was done. RNA quality was checked with an Agilent 2100 Bioanalyzer and agarose gel, and concentration with a NanoDrop 2000.

The chain is made from TRBV11-2 and TRBJ2-5; the D gene is not confidently resolved. The TCR comes from a female donor with Graves disease. Sequences were derived from peripheral blood mononuclear cells (PBMCs), sampled when the disease was refractory, from a patient treated with antithyroid drugs. In nucleotide form, the sequence is TGTGCCAGCAGCGACCTTTCAGGATCCCAAGAGACCCAGTACTTC. It codes for CASSDLSGSQETQYF.